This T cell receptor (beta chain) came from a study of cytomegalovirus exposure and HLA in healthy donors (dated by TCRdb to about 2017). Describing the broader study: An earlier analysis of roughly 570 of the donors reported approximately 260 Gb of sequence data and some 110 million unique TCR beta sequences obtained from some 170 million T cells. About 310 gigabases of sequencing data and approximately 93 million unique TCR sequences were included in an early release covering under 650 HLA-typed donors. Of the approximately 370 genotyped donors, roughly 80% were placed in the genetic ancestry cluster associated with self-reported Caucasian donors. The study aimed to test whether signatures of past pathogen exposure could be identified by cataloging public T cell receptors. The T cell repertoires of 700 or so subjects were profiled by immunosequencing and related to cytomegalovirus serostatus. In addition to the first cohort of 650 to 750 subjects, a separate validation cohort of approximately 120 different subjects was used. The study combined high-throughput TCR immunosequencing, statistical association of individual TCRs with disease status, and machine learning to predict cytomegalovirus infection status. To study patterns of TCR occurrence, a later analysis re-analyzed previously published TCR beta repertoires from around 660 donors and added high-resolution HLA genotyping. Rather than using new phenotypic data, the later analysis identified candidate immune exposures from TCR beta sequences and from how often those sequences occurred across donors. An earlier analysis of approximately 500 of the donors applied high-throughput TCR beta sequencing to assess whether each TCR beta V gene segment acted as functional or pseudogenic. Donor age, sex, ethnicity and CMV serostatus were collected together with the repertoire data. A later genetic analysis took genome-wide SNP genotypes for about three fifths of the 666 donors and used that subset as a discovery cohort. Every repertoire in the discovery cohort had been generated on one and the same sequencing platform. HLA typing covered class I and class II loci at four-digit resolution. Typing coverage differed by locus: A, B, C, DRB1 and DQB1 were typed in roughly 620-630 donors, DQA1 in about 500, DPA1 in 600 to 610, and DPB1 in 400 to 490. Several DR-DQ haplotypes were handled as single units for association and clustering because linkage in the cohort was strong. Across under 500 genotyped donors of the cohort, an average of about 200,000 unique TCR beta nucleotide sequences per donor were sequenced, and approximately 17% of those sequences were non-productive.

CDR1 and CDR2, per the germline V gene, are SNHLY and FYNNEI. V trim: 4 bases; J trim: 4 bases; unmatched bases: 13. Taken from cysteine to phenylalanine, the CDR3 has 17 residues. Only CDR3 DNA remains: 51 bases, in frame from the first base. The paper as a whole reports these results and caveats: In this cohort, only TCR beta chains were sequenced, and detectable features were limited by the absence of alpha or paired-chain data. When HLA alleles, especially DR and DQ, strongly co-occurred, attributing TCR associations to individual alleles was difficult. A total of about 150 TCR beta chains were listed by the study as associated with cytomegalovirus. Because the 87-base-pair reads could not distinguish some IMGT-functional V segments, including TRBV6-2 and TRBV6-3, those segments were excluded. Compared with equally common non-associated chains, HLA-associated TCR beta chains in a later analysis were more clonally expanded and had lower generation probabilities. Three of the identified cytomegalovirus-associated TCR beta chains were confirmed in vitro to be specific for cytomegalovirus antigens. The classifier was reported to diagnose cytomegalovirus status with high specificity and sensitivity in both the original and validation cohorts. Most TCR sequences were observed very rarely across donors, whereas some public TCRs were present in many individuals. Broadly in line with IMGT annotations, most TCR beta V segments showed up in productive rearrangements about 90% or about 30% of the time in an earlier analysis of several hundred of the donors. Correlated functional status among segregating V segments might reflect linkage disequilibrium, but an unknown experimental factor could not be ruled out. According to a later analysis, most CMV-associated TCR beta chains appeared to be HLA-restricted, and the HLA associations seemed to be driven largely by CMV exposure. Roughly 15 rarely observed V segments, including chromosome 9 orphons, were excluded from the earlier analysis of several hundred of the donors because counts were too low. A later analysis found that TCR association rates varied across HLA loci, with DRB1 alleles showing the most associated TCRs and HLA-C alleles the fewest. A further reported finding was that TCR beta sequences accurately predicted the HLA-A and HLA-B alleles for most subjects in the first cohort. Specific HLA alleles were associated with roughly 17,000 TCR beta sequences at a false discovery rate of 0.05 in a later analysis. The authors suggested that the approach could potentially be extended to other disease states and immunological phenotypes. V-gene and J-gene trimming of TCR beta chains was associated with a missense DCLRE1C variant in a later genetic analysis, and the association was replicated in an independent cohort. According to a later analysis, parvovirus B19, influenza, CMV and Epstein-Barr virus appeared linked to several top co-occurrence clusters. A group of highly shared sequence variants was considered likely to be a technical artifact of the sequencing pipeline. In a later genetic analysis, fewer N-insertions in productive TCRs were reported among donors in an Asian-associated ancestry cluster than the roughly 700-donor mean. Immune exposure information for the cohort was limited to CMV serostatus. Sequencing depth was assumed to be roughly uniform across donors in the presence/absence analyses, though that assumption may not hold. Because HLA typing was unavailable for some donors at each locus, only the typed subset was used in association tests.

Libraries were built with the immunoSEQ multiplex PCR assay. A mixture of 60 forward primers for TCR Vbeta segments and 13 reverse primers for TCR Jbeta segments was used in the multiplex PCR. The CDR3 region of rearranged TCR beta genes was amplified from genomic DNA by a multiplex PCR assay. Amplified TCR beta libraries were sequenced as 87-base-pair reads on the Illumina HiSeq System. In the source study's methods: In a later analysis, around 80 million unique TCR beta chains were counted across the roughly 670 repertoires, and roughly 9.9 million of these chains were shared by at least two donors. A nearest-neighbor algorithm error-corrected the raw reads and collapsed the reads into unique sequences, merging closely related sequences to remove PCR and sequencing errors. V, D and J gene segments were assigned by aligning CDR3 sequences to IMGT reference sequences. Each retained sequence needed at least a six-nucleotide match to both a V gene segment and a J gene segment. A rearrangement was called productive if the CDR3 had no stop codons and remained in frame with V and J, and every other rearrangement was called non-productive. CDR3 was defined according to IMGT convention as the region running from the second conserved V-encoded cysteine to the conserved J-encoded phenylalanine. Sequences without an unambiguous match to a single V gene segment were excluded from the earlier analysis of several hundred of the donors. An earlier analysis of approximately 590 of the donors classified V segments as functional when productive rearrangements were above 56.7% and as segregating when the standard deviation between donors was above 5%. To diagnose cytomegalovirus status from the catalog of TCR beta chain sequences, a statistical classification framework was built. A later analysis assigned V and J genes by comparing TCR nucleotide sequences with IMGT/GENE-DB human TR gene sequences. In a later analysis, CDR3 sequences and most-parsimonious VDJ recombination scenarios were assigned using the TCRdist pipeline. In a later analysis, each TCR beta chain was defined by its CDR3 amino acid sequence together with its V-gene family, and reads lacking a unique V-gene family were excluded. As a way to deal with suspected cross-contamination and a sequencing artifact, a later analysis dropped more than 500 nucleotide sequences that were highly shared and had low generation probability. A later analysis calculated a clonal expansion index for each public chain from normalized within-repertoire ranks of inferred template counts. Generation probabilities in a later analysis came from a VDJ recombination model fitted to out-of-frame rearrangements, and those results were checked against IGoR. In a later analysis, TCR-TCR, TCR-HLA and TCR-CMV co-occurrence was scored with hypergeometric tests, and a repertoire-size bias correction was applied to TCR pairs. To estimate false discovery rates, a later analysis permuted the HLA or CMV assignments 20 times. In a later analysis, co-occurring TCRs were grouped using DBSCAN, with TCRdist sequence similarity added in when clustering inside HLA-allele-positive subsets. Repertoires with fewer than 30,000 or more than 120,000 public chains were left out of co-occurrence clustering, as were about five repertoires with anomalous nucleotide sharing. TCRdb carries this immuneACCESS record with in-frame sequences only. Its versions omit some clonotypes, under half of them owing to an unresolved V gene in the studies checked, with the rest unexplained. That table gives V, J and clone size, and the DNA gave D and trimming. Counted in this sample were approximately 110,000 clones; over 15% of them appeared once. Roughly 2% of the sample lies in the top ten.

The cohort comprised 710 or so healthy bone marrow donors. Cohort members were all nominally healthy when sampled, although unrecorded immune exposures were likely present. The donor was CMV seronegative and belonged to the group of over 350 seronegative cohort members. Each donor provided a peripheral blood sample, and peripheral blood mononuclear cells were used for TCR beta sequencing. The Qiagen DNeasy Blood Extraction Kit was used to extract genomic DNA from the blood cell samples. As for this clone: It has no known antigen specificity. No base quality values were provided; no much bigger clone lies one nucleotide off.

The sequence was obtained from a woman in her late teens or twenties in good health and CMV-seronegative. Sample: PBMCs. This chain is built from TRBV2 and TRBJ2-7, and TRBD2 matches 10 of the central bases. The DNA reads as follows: TGTGCCAGCAGTGGAGGGGGGTTGCTAGCGGGGGAGTACGAGCAGTACTTC. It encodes CASSGGGLLAGEYEQYF. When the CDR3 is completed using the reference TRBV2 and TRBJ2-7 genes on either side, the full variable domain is EPEVTQTPSHQVTQMGQEVILRCVPISNHLYFYWYRQILGQKVEFLVSFYNNEISEKSEIFDDQFSVERPDGSNFTLKIRSTKLEDSAMYFCASSGGGLLAGEYEQYFGPGTRLTVT.